These T cell receptor beta chains were read from a single sample in a study of CD8 T cells in Susac syndrome. From the immunoSEQ multiplex PCR reads, TCRdb called clonotypes with MiXCR, one entry per CDR3 protein. Among around 170,000 distinct CDR3 sequences listed, around 93% were seen once. Sequencing was carried out using CD8+ T cells from PBMCs. These receptors came from a human donor with Susac syndrome. The CDR3 runs from the conserved cysteine through the conserved F or W. A D gene is named only where the DNA matches it firmly. Only part of the rows carry a size: once, few, many, or a class if the clone is expanded.

j_call: TRBJ2-2; v_call: TRBV12-3/TRBV12-4; d_call: .; clone_size: .; cdr3_nt: TGTGCCAGCAGTTTCACTCCGGTCGGGGAGCTGTTTTTT; cdr3_aa: CASSFTPVGELFF
j_call: TRBJ2-5; v_call: TRBV11-2; d_call: TRBD2; clone_size: .; cdr3_nt: TGTGCCAGCAGCTTAAATCTCGGAGGGAGGGGAGAGACCCAGTACTTC; cdr3_aa: CASSLNLGGRGETQYF
j_call: TRBJ2-5; v_call: TRBV7-9; d_call: TRBD1; clone_size: .; cdr3_nt: TGTGCCAGCCGACAGGACAGGGCCCAAGAGACCCAGTACTTC; cdr3_aa: CASRQDRAQETQYF
j_call: TRBJ2-7; v_call: TRBV19; d_call: .; clone_size: .; cdr3_nt: TGTGCCGTGGCGGCAGGTTCCTGGGACGAGCAGTACTTC; cdr3_aa: CAVAAGSWDEQYF
j_call: TRBJ2-4; v_call: TRBV15; d_call: .; clone_size: .; cdr3_nt: TGTGCCACCAGCAGAGAGGCCCCCGTCCAAGCCAAAAACATTCAGTACTTC; cdr3_aa: CATSREAPVQAKNIQYF
j_call: TRBJ2-7; v_call: TRBV27; d_call: TRBD1; clone_size: .; cdr3_nt: TGTGCCAGCAGTCTAGCAGGGGGCATGAACGAGCAGTACTTC; cdr3_aa: CASSLAGGMNEQYF
j_call: TRBJ2-7; v_call: TRBV27; d_call: TRBD1; clone_size: .; cdr3_nt: TGTGCCAGCAGCCAGGGGGACAGGGTAATGTCCGAGCAGTACTTC; cdr3_aa: CASSQGDRVMSEQYF
j_call: TRBJ1-1; v_call: TRBV4-1; d_call: .; clone_size: .; cdr3_nt: TGCGCCAGCAGGCAGCTGAAGGTCGGGAACACTGAAGCTTTCTTT; cdr3_aa: CASRQLKVGNTEAFF
j_call: TRBJ2-1; v_call: TRBV7-9; d_call: TRBD1; clone_size: .; cdr3_nt: TGTGCCAGCAGCTTATATCCCCTCCGACAGGGATCCTACAATGAGCAGTTCTTC; cdr3_aa: CASSLYPLRQGSYNEQFF
j_call: TRBJ1-2; v_call: TRBV7-3; d_call: TRBD1; clone_size: .; cdr3_nt: TGTGCCAGCAGCCCAGGGGGGACAGTTCCTAACTATGGCTACACCTTC; cdr3_aa: CASSPGGTVPNYGYTF
j_call: TRBJ2-3; v_call: TRBV6-5; d_call: .; clone_size: .; cdr3_nt: TGTGCCAGCAGTTACTCATCACAGGGTGTTGATACGCGGTATTTT; cdr3_aa: CASSYSSQGVDTRYF
j_call: TRBJ2-7; v_call: TRBV3-1; d_call: TRBD2; clone_size: .; cdr3_nt: TGTGCCAGCAGCCAAATGGGGACTAGCGGATACGAGCAGTACTTC; cdr3_aa: CASSQMGTSGYEQYF
j_call: TRBJ1-1; v_call: TRBV3-1; d_call: .; clone_size: .; cdr3_nt: TGTGCCAGCAGCAAAGGGGGGGTGTCTATCACTGAAGCTTTCTTT; cdr3_aa: CASSKGGVSITEAFF
j_call: TRBJ1-2; v_call: TRBV20-1; d_call: .; clone_size: once; cdr3_nt: TGCAGTGCTAGCTTACTCGGATCTCTAGAAAATTATGGCTACACCTTC; cdr3_aa: CSASLLGSLENYGYTF
j_call: TRBJ2-5; v_call: TRBV11-2; d_call: TRBD2; clone_size: .; cdr3_nt: TGTGCCAGCAGCTTAGATACGGGAGGGGCCCAAGAGACCCAGTACTTC; cdr3_aa: CASSLDTGGAQETQYF
j_call: TRBJ2-7; v_call: TRBV28; d_call: .; clone_size: .; cdr3_nt: TGTGCCAGCACCCCCCCTGCGGAGGGCCCCCACGAGCAGTACTTC; cdr3_aa: CASTPPAEGPHEQYF
j_call: TRBJ2-1; v_call: TRBV14; d_call: .; clone_size: once; cdr3_nt: TGTGCCAGCAGCCCGTATAGGGGCTACAATGAGCAGTTCTTC; cdr3_aa: CASSPYRGYNEQFF
j_call: TRBJ2-2; v_call: TRBV6-6; d_call: TRBD2; clone_size: .; cdr3_nt: TGTGCCAGTTGGGAGGGACTAGCGGCTACCGGGGAGCTGTTTTTT; cdr3_aa: CASWEGLAATGELFF
j_call: TRBJ2-1; v_call: TRBV4-1; d_call: TRBD1; clone_size: .; cdr3_nt: TGCGCCAGCAGCCTCACAGGGGGCTCTTACAATGAGCAGTTCTTC; cdr3_aa: CASSLTGGSYNEQFF
j_call: TRBJ1-2; v_call: TRBV13; d_call: .; clone_size: .; cdr3_nt: TGTGCCAGCAGCTCGCAGGGGAAGTGGCATGGCTACACCTTC; cdr3_aa: CASSSQGKWHGYTF
j_call: TRBJ2-1; v_call: TRBV4-1; d_call: TRBD2; clone_size: .; cdr3_nt: TGCGCCAGCAGCCAACCCCCTGGCCGATTAGCGGGGTACAATGAGCAGTTCTTC; cdr3_aa: CASSQPPGRLAGYNEQFF
j_call: TRBJ2-7; v_call: TRBV30; d_call: TRBD1; clone_size: few; cdr3_nt: TGTGCCTGTTTTTGGGACAGGTCCTACGAGCAGTACTTT; cdr3_aa: CACFWDRSYEQYF
j_call: TRBJ1-3; v_call: TRBV5-4; d_call: TRBD1; clone_size: .; cdr3_nt: TGTGCCAGCAGCCAGGGACAGGCGAACACCATATATTTT; cdr3_aa: CASSQGQANTIYF
j_call: TRBJ1-2; v_call: TRBV20-1; d_call: .; clone_size: .; cdr3_nt: TGCAGTGCTACAGCCGGGACGGTCTATGGCTACACCTTC; cdr3_aa: CSATAGTVYGYTF
j_call: TRBJ2-3; v_call: TRBV4-2; d_call: TRBD2; clone_size: .; cdr3_nt: TGTGCCAGCAGCCAAGGCCCTACCCTAGCGGGGCATGCATCAACTAGCACAGATACGCAGTATTTT; cdr3_aa: CASSQGPTLAGHASTSTDTQYF
j_call: TRBJ2-3; v_call: TRBV2; d_call: .; clone_size: .; cdr3_nt: TGTGCCAGCACTTCTCCGGGCCCCAGTGGAGATACGCAGTATTTT; cdr3_aa: CASTSPGPSGDTQYF
j_call: TRBJ1-5; v_call: TRBV19; d_call: .; clone_size: .; cdr3_nt: TGTGCCAGTAACTTCGGACAGCTAAATCAGCCCCAGCATTTT; cdr3_aa: CASNFGQLNQPQHF